This entry is about one TCR beta chain. The target antigen is unknown. Germline CDR1 and CDR2: LNHDA and SQIVND (reference sequence). V trimming: 6 bases; J trimming: 4 bases; junction bases outside the gene matches: 7. The CDR3 loop spans 15 amino acids. These data originate in a study of response to subunit inactivated influenza vaccine. TCRdb fed the RT-PCR reads into MiXCR, producing one record per CDR3 protein. The sample records 540,000 or so distinct CDR3 sequences, 10% to 15% being singletons. Study-wide points: Authors proposed each seasonal influenza vaccination draws in few new T cells.

The chain joins TRBV19 to TRBJ2-7; 12 positions agree with TRBD1. The clonotype originates from a man in his forties or fifties who received an inactivated influenza vaccine. The sample in question was PBMCs from blood, obtained about 40 days after vaccination. The CDR3 DNA reads as TGTGCCAGTAGAAAGGGGACAGGGGGCGCGTACGAGCAGTACTTC. The encoded protein is CASRKGTGGAYEQYF.